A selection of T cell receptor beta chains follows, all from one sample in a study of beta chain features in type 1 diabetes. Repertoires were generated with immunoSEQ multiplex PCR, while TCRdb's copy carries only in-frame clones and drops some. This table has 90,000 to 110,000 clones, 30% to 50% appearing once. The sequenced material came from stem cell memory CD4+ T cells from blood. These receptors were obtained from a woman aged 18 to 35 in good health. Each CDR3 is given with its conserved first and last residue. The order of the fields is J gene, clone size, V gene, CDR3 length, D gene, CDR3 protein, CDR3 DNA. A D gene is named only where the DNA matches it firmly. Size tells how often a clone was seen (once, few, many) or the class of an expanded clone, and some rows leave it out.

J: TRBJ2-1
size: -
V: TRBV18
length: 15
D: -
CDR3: CASSPLQGPYNEQFF
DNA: TGTGCCAGCTCACCACTGCAGGGGCCCTACAATGAGCAGTTCTTC

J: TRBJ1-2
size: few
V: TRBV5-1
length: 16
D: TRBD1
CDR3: CASSLISMGTGGGYTF
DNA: TGCGCCAGCAGCTTGATCTCGATGGGGACAGGCGGCGGCTACACCTTC

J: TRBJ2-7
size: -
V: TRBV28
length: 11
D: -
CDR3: CASSFKYEQYF
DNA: TGTGCCAGCAGTTTTAAATACGAGCAGTACTTC

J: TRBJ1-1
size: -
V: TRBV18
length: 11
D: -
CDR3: CASALNTEAFF
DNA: TGTGCCAGCGCCCTAAACACTGAAGCTTTCTTT

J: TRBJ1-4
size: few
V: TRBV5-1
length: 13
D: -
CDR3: CASTGQTARKLFF
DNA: TGCGCCAGCACGGGACAAACCGCGCGAAAACTGTTTTTT

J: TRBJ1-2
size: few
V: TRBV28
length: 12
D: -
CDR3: CASSRTPYGYTF
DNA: TGTGCCAGCAGCCGGACTCCCTATGGCTACACCTTC

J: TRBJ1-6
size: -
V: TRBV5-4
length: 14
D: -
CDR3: CASSLQGWNSPLHF
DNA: TGTGCCAGCAGCTTGCAGGGTTGGAATTCACCCCTCCACTTT

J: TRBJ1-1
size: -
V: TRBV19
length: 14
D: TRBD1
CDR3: CASSPGQRNTEAFF
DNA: TGTGCCAGTAGTCCGGGACAGAGGAACACTGAAGCTTTCTTT

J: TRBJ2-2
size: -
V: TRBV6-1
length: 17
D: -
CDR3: CASSEALLWGLGGELFF
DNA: TGTGCCAGCAGTGAAGCGCTCTTGTGGGGCCTCGGCGGGGAGCTGTTTTTT

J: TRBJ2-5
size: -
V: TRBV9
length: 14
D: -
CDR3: CASSRKQGWETQYF
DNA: TGTGCCAGCAGCCGTAAACAGGGTTGGGAGACCCAGTACTTC

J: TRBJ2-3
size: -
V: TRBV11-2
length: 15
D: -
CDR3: CASSLEGLGTDTQYF
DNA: TGTGCCAGCAGCTTAGAGGGACTGGGTACAGATACGCAGTATTTT

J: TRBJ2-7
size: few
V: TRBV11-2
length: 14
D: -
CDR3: CASSSISGHYEQYF
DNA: TGTGCCAGCAGCTCCATCTCAGGACACTACGAGCAGTACTTC

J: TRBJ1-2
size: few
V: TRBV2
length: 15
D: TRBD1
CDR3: CARTGGQGGNYGYTF
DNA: TGTGCCAGAACGGGGGGACAGGGGGGAAACTATGGCTACACCTTC

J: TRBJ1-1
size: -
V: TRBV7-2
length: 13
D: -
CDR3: CASSPPSNTEAFF
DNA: TGTGCCAGCAGCCCCCCCAGTAACACTGAAGCTTTCTTT

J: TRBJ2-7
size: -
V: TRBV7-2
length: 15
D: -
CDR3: CASSLVAGVTYEQYF
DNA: TGTGCCAGCAGCTTAGTCGCCGGGGTCACCTACGAGCAGTACTTC

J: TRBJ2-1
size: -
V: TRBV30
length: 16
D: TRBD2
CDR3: CAWKVAGAITVGRQFF
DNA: TGTGCCTGGAAAGTAGCGGGAGCAATAACTGTCGGGAGGCAGTTCTTC